The rows below give T cell receptor beta chains drawn from one sample of a study of spatial heterogeneity in lung cancer. TCRdb reprocessed the 5' RACE reads via MiXCR and lists one record per CDR3 protein. The table has around 60,000 distinct CDR3 sequences, approximately 8.9% seen once. Here the sequenced sample was PBMCs, taken at surgery. The receptor set was obtained from a female donor with early-stage non-small cell lung cancer. Both conserved end residues are part of each CDR3. Each record gives: V gene, D gene, J gene, clone size, CDR3 DNA, CDR3 protein. The D gene is left open where the match is weak. A clone size is listed for some rows: how often the clone was seen (once, few, many), or a class if it is expanded.

TRBV24-1	-	TRBJ2-1	many	TGTGCCACCAGTGATTTGGGGCAGGGGTTCTACAATGAGCAGTTCTTC	CATSDLGQGFYNEQFF
TRBV21-1	-	TRBJ2-5	-	TGCCCTGTGGCGGCATACCAAGAGACCCAGTACTTC	CPVAAYQETQYF
TRBV19	-	TRBJ2-3	many	TGTGCGTCGACCTCACTCGCGGGAGATACGCAGTATTTT	CASTSLAGDTQYF
TRBV5-1	TRBD1	TRBJ2-3	few	TGCGCCAGCAGGACAGGGAGCACAGATACGCAGTATTTT	CASRTGSTDTQYF
TRBV14	TRBD1	TRBJ2-7	few	TGTGCCAGCACCCCCCCCGGAAGGGGGCCCTACGAGCAGTACTTC	CASTPPGRGPYEQYF
TRBV12-3/TRBV12-4	-	TRBJ1-4	few	TGTGCCAGCAGCAGCTCAGGGTTGGGGGAAAAACTGTTTTTT	CASSSSGLGEKLFF
TRBV2	TRBD1	TRBJ1-2	many	TGTGCCAGCAGTGACCGGACAGGGACCTATGGCTACACCTTC	CASSDRTGTYGYTF
TRBV5-6	TRBD2	TRBJ2-7	-	TGTGCCAGCAGCTTGATAGGGCGGGGGACTAGCTCCTACGAGCAGTACTTC	CASSLIGRGTSSYEQYF
TRBV7-9	-	TRBJ1-4	many	TGTGCCAGCAGCTTCCAGGGGATGGATGAAAAACTGTTTTTT	CASSFQGMDEKLFF
TRBV6-1	-	TRBJ1-3	few	TGTGCCAGCCTCCTCTCTGGAAACACCATATATTTT	CASLLSGNTIYF
TRBV6-6	-	TRBJ1-5	-	TGTGCCAGCAGTTACGCAGGGGAGGGTCAGCCCCAGCATTTT	CASSYAGEGQPQHF
TRBV29-1	-	TRBJ2-1	-	TGCAGCGTTGAAGAGAGGGTCGATGAGCAGTTCTTC	CSVEERVDEQFF
TRBV3-1	-	TRBJ2-5	many	TGTGCCAGCAGCCAAGAGCACAGTACCTTGGAGACCCAGTACTTC	CASSQEHSTLETQYF
TRBV7-3	-	TRBJ2-5	many	TGTGCCAGCAGCTTAGATCTTGGCGAGACCCAGTACTTC	CASSLDLGETQYF
TRBV20-1	-	TRBJ2-3	few	TGCAGTGTCCCCACGGGTTTGGGCACAGATACGCAGTATTTT	CSVPTGLGTDTQYF
TRBV5-6	TRBD1	TRBJ1-6	-	TGTGCCAGCAGCGAGGGAACAGGGGCTTTCTATAATTCACCCCTCCACTTT	CASSEGTGAFYNSPLHF
TRBV20-1	-	TRBJ1-4	-	TGCAGTGCTAGACCGGTGTTGCTGGGTGGAAAACTGTTTTTT	CSARPVLLGGKLFF
TRBV5-1	-	TRBJ1-2	many	TGCGCCAGCAGCTTGACAGGATCCTATAACTATGGCTACACCTTC	CASSLTGSYNYGYTF
TRBV2	TRBD2	TRBJ2-5	few	TGTGCCAGCAGTGGGACTAGCGGGAGGATTTGGGAAGAGACCCAGTACTTC	CASSGTSGRIWEETQYF
TRBV3-1	-	TRBJ2-3	-	TGTGCCAGCAGCCCAAAGTGGGGCCGCACAGATACGCAGTATTTT	CASSPKWGRTDTQYF
TRBV7-2	-	TRBJ2-7	-	TGTGCCAGCAGCTTAGGGGGGGGCCCCTACGAGCAGTACTTC	CASSLGGGPYEQYF
TRBV20-1	-	TRBJ2-7	-	TGCAGTGTTTCCGAGCGGGCCCCTCCCTACGAGCAGTACTTC	CSVSERAPPYEQYF
TRBV20-1	-	TRBJ1-1	-	TGCAGTGCTAGATGGGGCCCAAACACTGAAGCTTTCTTT	CSARWGPNTEAFF
TRBV19	TRBD1	TRBJ1-1	-	TGTGCCAGTCTTGGGACAGAAAAGAACACTGAAGCTTTCTTT	CASLGTEKNTEAFF
TRBV11-2	TRBD2	TRBJ2-2	many	TGTGCCAGCAGCGGACTAGCGGGAGCGACCGGGGAGCTGTTTTTT	CASSGLAGATGELFF
TRBV28	-	TRBJ1-3	few	TGTGCCAGCAGTGGCAGGGTTACCGGAAACACCATATATTTT	CASSGRVTGNTIYF
TRBV9	-	TRBJ2-3	-	TGTGCCAGCAGCGTAGAACAGGCACAGAATACGCAGTATTTT	CASSVEQAQNTQYF
TRBV6-5	-	TRBJ1-2	few	TGTGCCAGCAGTTACTCCCGGACAGCTTCTAACTATGGCTACACCTTC	CASSYSRTASNYGYTF
TRBV20-1	-	TRBJ1-4	many	TGCAGCCTCGTGAGGGGTAATGAAAAACTGTTTTTT	CSLVRGNEKLFF
TRBV28	-	TRBJ2-5	many	TGTGCCAGCAGTCTCAACGTCCAAGAGACCCAGTACTTC	CASSLNVQETQYF
TRBV29-1	-	TRBJ1-1	many	TGCAGCGTTGCGGTGAACACTGAAGCTTTCTTT	CSVAVNTEAFF
TRBV29-1	TRBD2	TRBJ2-5	many	TGCAGCGTTGGATTAGCGGGAGGCCCCCAAGAGACCCAGTACTTC	CSVGLAGGPQETQYF
TRBV20-1	TRBD1	TRBJ1-5	many	TGCAGTGCTAACAGGGGCCGCAATCAGCCCCAGCATTTT	CSANRGRNQPQHF
TRBV27	TRBD1	TRBJ1-5	many	TGTGCCAGCAGTTTATCCGGGACAGGGTTAAGAGGTCAGCCCCAGCATTTT	CASSLSGTGLRGQPQHF
TRBV12-3/TRBV12-4	-	TRBJ2-1	-	TGTGCCAGCAGTTTTAGCGGCAATGAGCAGTTCTTC	CASSFSGNEQFF
TRBV5-1	TRBD1	TRBJ2-4	many	TGCGCCAGCAGGTCCGGACAGGCGGTTGGAAACATTCAGTACTTC	CASRSGQAVGNIQYF
TRBV2	-	TRBJ2-2	many	TGTGCCAGCCGAGGCGGCACGAACACCGGGGAGCTGTTTTTT	CASRGGTNTGELFF
TRBV28	-	TRBJ1-6	few	TGTGCCAGCAGTTTACGCCCAGGGACCTCACCCCTCCACTTT	CASSLRPGTSPLHF
TRBV12-3/TRBV12-4	-	TRBJ1-5	-	TGTGCCAGCAGTTTAGGGAATAGCAATCAGCCCCAGCATTTT	CASSLGNSNQPQHF
TRBV5-5	-	TRBJ2-3	many	TGTGCCAGCAGCTTGGGCGGGGTTACAGATACGCAGTATTTT	CASSLGGVTDTQYF
TRBV5-6	-	TRBJ2-5	few	TGTGCCAGCATCGACGGGGACGATGGAGCGACCCAGTACTTC	CASIDGDDGATQYF
TRBV12-3/TRBV12-4	TRBD2	TRBJ2-1	-	TGTGCCAGCAGCCCCCGGAGCGGGAGGGCGGGTGAGCAGTTCTTC	CASSPRSGRAGEQFF
TRBV6-5	-	TRBJ2-5	-	TGTGCCAGCCGGCCGACGGCCCAAGAGACCCAGTACTTC	CASRPTAQETQYF
TRBV19	TRBD1	TRBJ2-1	few	TGTGCCAGTAGTATAACAGGGGGGTCCTACAATGAGCAGTTCTTC	CASSITGGSYNEQFF
TRBV5-1	-	TRBJ1-3	few	TGCGCCAGCAGCGGCCGGGACGACTCTGGAAACACCATATATTTT	CASSGRDDSGNTIYF
TRBV20-1	-	TRBJ1-4	-	TGCAGTGCAGAGGAGGACGAAAAACTGTTTTTT	CSAEEDEKLFF
TRBV6-5	-	TRBJ1-5	-	TGTGCCAGCAGTTCCTATTACGGATCCGATCAGCCCCAGCATTTT	CASSSYYGSDQPQHF
TRBV20-1	TRBD2	TRBJ2-3	many	TGCAGTGCTAGAGACAGCGGGACGGGGGGCACAGATACGCAGTATTTT	CSARDSGTGGTDTQYF
TRBV13	TRBD2	TRBJ2-4	many	TGTGCCAGCAGCCCTAGCGGCCTAGCCAAAAACATTCAGTACTTC	CASSPSGLAKNIQYF
TRBV5-1	-	TRBJ1-3	few	TGCGCCAGCAGCGTAGGTAGCGGGAACTCTGGAAACACCATATATTTT	CASSVGSGNSGNTIYF
TRBV28	TRBD2	TRBJ2-5	-	TGTGCCAGCAAGACCCCTAGCGGACCGGTAGAGACCCAGTACTTC	CASKTPSGPVETQYF
TRBV12-3/TRBV12-4	-	TRBJ1-4	-	TGTGCCAACAGTTTACGGGAAGGTGAAAAACTGTTTTTT	CANSLREGEKLFF
TRBV6-5	TRBD1	TRBJ2-1	many	TGTGCCAGCAGTTGGACAGGCAACAATGAGCAGTTCTTC	CASSWTGNNEQFF